This T cell receptor beta chain originates from a study of blood T cell repertoires in COVID-19. The CDR3 extends over 13 amino acids. Trimming stripped 1 base from V and 1 base from J, with 4 bases between. Looked up from germline, CDR1 is SEHNR and CDR2 is FQNEAQ (reference sequence). The repertoire was sequenced with immunoSEQ multiplex PCR; TCRdb's copy has only in-frame clones and lacks some. The repertoire has hundreds of thousands of clones, 70% to 90% of them found once; the top ten carry about 1.6%. The rearrangement links TRBV7-9 to TRBJ1-1; D remains unclear. Sequencing input: PBMCs or T cells enriched from blood (not recorded which). The TCR originated in a middle-aged man who had recovered from COVID-19. CDR3 sequence: CASSLGQNTEAFF. The CDR3 DNA reads TGTGCCAGCAGCTTAGGACAGAACACTGAAGCTTTCTTT.